This TCR beta chain was captured in a study of cytomegalovirus exposure and HLA in healthy donors. Study outcomes and limitations: The classifier, whose performance was assessed in both the original and validation cohorts, reportedly diagnosed cytomegalovirus status with high specificity and sensitivity. Rare TCR sequences predominated, though certain public TCRs were found in many donors. The study flagged roughly 150 TCR beta chains as cytomegalovirus-associated.

This clone was seen a few times. Its specificity is unknown. Per the germline V gene, CDR1 is MGHDK and CDR2 is SYGVNS. CDR3 length equals 12 residues. Trimming shortened V by 6 bases and J by 8 bases, and 14 bases separated the two germline ends. Only in-frame clones appear in the TCRdb table, and some are missing; sequencing was by immunoSEQ multiplex PCR. Of some 150,000 clones listed, approximately 86% are singletons. This TCR was sampled from a man younger than 35 in good health and CMV-seropositive. The sequenced material came from PBMCs. This chain links TRBV25-1 with TRBJ2-7, with a possible D match to TRBD1 (6 bases). The CDR3 here is CASSEATGKQYF. DNA for the CDR3: TGTGCCAGCAGCGAGGCTACAGGGAAGCAGTACTTC.